The 19 T cell receptor beta chains given below trace back to one sample, sequenced in a study of beta chain features in type 1 diabetes. Investigators reverse transcribed all isolated RNA, so they sequenced expressed TCRB transcripts. Generated by immunoSEQ multiplex PCR, the TCRdb table keeps only in-frame clones and is missing some. The sample shows hundreds of thousands of clones, roughly 17% of them seen only once. The material sequenced was naive CD4+ T cells from blood. These receptor sequences come from a woman aged 18 to 35 in good health.

V is TRBV6-5 and J is TRBJ2-7; 10 bases are a match to TRBD2. Per the germline V gene, CDR1 is MNHEY and CDR2 is SVGAGI. Trimming cost V 4 bases and J 0 bases; bases outside gene matches: 3. CDR3 length: 15 amino acids. CDR3 in amino acids: CASSSAGGSSYEQYF. CDR3 DNA sequence: TGTGCCAGCAGTTCAGCGGGAGGGAGCTCCTACGAGCAGTACTTC.

This clone was seen only a few times. The V gene is TRBV5-1, the J gene TRBJ2-1; D might be TRBD2 (5 bases). The V end was cut by 5 bases, the J end by 7 bases, with 13 bases between. The CDR3 loop spans 13 amino acids. Per germline, CDR1 SGHRS and CDR2 YFSETQ. The CDR3 reads CASSLTRPNEQFF. The CDR3 DNA follows: TGCGCCAGCAGTCTAACTAGGCCTAATGAGCAGTTCTTC.

This sequence joins TRBV28 and TRBJ2-4; 10 nucleotides line up with TRBD1. The V gene's germline CDR1 is MDHEN and CDR2 SYDVKM. The V and J ends lost 3 bases and 6 bases, in that order; junction bases with no gene match: 11. CDR3 length: 17 amino acids. CDR3 nucleotide sequence: TGTGCCAGCAGTTTGTATGGACAGGGGGTTCGTCGAAACATTCAGTACTTC. Encoded protein: CASSLYGQGVRRNIQYF.

Only a few counts were recorded for this clone. J is TRBJ2-5 and V is TRBV7-9, with 11 positions matching TRBD2. The CDR3 is 15 amino acids. V trimming: 4 bases; J trimming: 3 bases; junction bases outside the gene matches: 4. Germline CDR1 SEHNR, CDR2 FQNEAQ (reference sequence). CDR3 DNA sequence: TGTGCCAGCAGCTACTTAGCGGGAGGGAAAGAGACCCAGTACTTC. Translated: CASSYLAGGKETQYF.

The chain employs TRBV11-2 and TRBJ2-1; 8 nucleotides align to TRBD1. Trimming at V came to 5 bases and at J to 7 bases, leaving 13 bases not matched to a gene. The germline gives CDR1 SGHAT, CDR2 FQNNGV. This CDR3 has 16 amino acids. The CDR3 is CASSRVRQGTVNEQFF. In DNA, the CDR3 is TGTGCCAGCAGCCGAGTGAGACAGGGGACTGTGAATGAGCAGTTCTTC. Full variable domain (remainder filled in from reference TRBV11-2 and TRBJ2-1): EAGVAQSPRYKIIEKRQSVAFWCNPISGHATLYWYQQILGQGPKLLIQFQNNGVVDDSQLPKDRFSAERLKGVDSTLKIQPAKLEDSAVYLCASSRVRQGTVNEQFFGPGTRLTVL.

This chain links TRBV28 with TRBJ2-1; TRBD2 agrees at 7 bases. V lost 6 bases to trimming and J lost 5 bases; unmatched junction nucleotides: 7. There are 14 residues in the CDR3. The V gene's germline CDR1 is MDHEN and CDR2 SYDVKM. CDR3 sequence (DNA): TGTGCCAGCAGCAGGGACTACAGAAACAATGAGCAGTTCTTC. Translating gives CASSRDYRNNEQFF.

CDR3 loop: CASSKKRDRAGKYQETQYF. CDR3 coding DNA: TGTGCCAGTAGCAAGAAGCGGGACCGGGCAGGGAAATACCAAGAGACCCAGTACTTC. The V and J genes are TRBV19 and TRBJ2-5, with 7 bases aligning to TRBD2. The V segment lost 6 bases and the J segment 0 bases; nucleotides outside the gene matches: 19. The germline V gene encodes CDR1 LNHDA and CDR2 SQIVND (reference sequence). The CDR3 contains 19 residues.

The chain joins TRBV7-2 to TRBJ2-1, with unresolved D. Trimming removed 1 base from V and 7 bases from J, with 5 bases in between. There are 12 residues in the CDR3. Germline V gene lookup returns CDR1 SGHTA and CDR2 FQGNSA. CDR3 amino acids: CASSLDPNEQFF. Written as DNA, the CDR3 is TGTGCCAGCAGCTTAGATCCGAATGAGCAGTTCTTC.

This clone has just a few counts. The chain couples TRBV28 to TRBJ1-4; 8 bases map to TRBD1. CDR1 and CDR2 (germline): MDHEN, SYDVKM. This CDR3 spans 16 amino acids. V was clipped by 4 bases and J by 8 bases; unmatched bases: 12. The CDR3 region is CASSSGQGGVKEKLFF. The CDR3 bases are TGTGCCAGCAGTTCCGGACAGGGAGGGGTAAAAGAAAAACTGTTTTTT.

The chain combines TRBV15 with TRBJ2-2; D is possibly TRBD2 (5 bases). From germline, CDR1 is LNHNV and CDR2 YYDKDF (reference sequence). V gave up 1 base and J gave up 7 bases, with 19 bases separating them. This CDR3 has 17 residues. CDR3 protein: CATSRGEGYGIVGELFF. The DNA of the CDR3 is TGTGCCACCAGCAGAGGTGAAGGGTACGGGATCGTCGGGGAGCTGTTTTTT.

This chain joins TRBV14 and TRBJ2-7; D unresolved. This CDR3 region has 13 residues. V was clipped by 1 base and J by 12 bases, with 16 bases between them. Germline V gene data show CDR1 as SGHDN and CDR2 as FVKESK. The CDR3 loop reads CASSQGGSIRPYF. In DNA form, the CDR3 reads TGTGCCAGCAGCCAAGGAGGTAGCATTCGTCCGTACTTC.

This clone was detected a few times. The chain has TRBV7-3 and TRBJ2-1; D unclear. The V gene lost 2 bases and the J gene lost 0 bases, with 8 bases spanning the gap. The V gene's germline CDR1 is SGHTA and CDR2 FQGTGA. CDR3 size: 15 residues. CDR3: CASSLGRGSYNEQFF. As DNA, the CDR3 is TGTGCCAGCAGCTTAGGGCGCGGCTCCTACAATGAGCAGTTCTTC.

V is TRBV15 and J is TRBJ1-1; D is unresolved. Germline V gene sequence: CDR1 LNHNV, CDR2 YYDKDF (reference sequence). Trimming removed 1 base at V and 0 bases at J, with 12 bases between. This CDR3 contains 16 residues. CDR3 residues: CATSRGPNRLNTEAFF. DNA for the CDR3: TGTGCCACCAGCAGAGGTCCAAACAGATTGAACACTGAAGCTTTCTTT.

A few counts support this clone. The chain has TRBV11-2 and TRBJ2-1; a possible D gene is TRBD2 (6 bases). Trimming removed 4 bases at V and 2 bases at J, with 24 bases between. This CDR3 region has 19 residues. Per germline, CDR1 SGHAT and CDR2 FQNNGV. CDR3 region: CASSSRSGGGLRPYNEQFF. The DNA of the CDR3 is TGTGCCAGCAGCTCCAGATCTGGGGGAGGACTTCGTCCCTACAATGAGCAGTTCTTC. The whole variable domain, filled in from reference TRBV11-2 and TRBJ2-1, reads EAGVAQSPRYKIIEKRQSVAFWCNPISGHATLYWYQQILGQGPKLLIQFQNNGVVDDSQLPKDRFSAERLKGVDSTLKIQPAKLEDSAVYLCASSSRSGGGLRPYNEQFFGPGTRLTVL.

This clone showed up just a few times. This chain links TRBV14 with TRBJ1-2; no firm D call. This CDR3 is built from 13 residues. Germline loops: CDR1 SGHDN, CDR2 FVKESK. Trimming took off 3 bases at V and 5 bases at J, with 10 bases between the two ends. In DNA, the CDR3 is TGTGCCAGCAGCCATAACGCGCGGTATGGCTACACCTTC. It translates to CASSHNARYGYTF. The full variable domain, in which reference TRBV14 and TRBJ1-2 provide the parts outside the CDR3, is EAGVTQFPSHSVIEKGQTVTLRCDPISGHDNLYWYRRVMGKEIKFLLHFVKESKQDESGMPNNRFLAERTGGTYSTLKVQPAELEDSGVYFCASSHNARYGYTFGSGTRLTVV.

This rearrangement joins TRBV18 to TRBJ2-5, with D maybe TRBD1 (5 bases). Germline CDR1 and CDR2: KGHSH and LQKENI. The CDR3 runs to 18 residues. Trimming cost V 6 bases and J 3 bases, with 26 bases left between them. CDR3 sequence: CASSGFLLTTKGKETQYF. DNA for the CDR3: TGTGCCAGCTCGGGATTCCTGCTCACCACAAAGGGGAAAGAGACCCAGTACTTC. The whole variable domain, filled in from reference TRBV18 and TRBJ2-5, reads NAGVMQNPRHLVRRRGQEARLRCSPMKGHSHVYWYRQLPEEGLKFMVYLQKENIIDESGMPKERFSAEFPKEGPSILRIQQVVRGDSAAYFCASSGFLLTTKGKETQYFGPGTRLLVL.

This clone came up a few times. This same CDR3 is encoded by further DNA sequences in the sample. The V gene is TRBV5-1, the J gene TRBJ1-2; D is uncertain. This CDR3 comprises 13 residues. CDR1 and CDR2 (germline): SGHRS, YFSETQ. Between the trimmed V and J ends, which lost 0 bases and 3 bases, there was a span of 6 bases. The CDR3 coding sequence is TGCGCCAGCAGCTTGGCCGGGGACTATGGCTACACCTTC. It translates to CASSLAGDYGYTF.

Only a few counts were recorded for this clone. The V gene is TRBV9, the J gene TRBJ1-2; D gene ambiguous. Germline assignment: CDR1 SGDLS and CDR2 YYNGEE. CDR3 size: 15 residues. Trimming stripped 0 bases from V and 0 bases from J, with 9 bases between. The CDR3: CASSVEGRANYGYTF. In DNA, the CDR3 is TGTGCCAGCAGCGTAGAGGGCAGAGCTAACTATGGCTACACCTTC.

This clone has more than one count but fewer than ten. The V call is TRBV25-1, the J call TRBJ1-2, with 10 bases fitting TRBD1. With 5 bases clipped from V and 4 bases from J, the junction kept 4 bases outside the gene matches. This CDR3 comprises 14 residues. Germline lookup yields CDR1 MGHDK and CDR2 SYGVNS. In DNA form, the CDR3 reads TGTGCCAGCAGTCGGGACAGGGGAATCTATGGCTACACCTTC. Amino acids: CASSRDRGIYGYTF.